This T cell receptor (beta chain) originates from a study of blood T cell repertoires in COVID-19. Study in general: Acute and convalescent COVID-19 samples came from the United States, Italy and Spain. The analysed material was cDNA or gDNA that came from T cells, B-cell-depleted T cells, or PBMCs.

The CDR3 sequence is 15 residues long. From germline, CDR1 is SGHRS and CDR2 YFSETQ. V was pared by 3 bases and J by 4 bases, with 7 bases of the junction left unmatched. Original analysis: By means of reference gene primer amplification, nucleated cell counts were estimated. Method: immunoSEQ multiplex PCR; TCRdb's copy keeps in-frame clones and lacks some. V and J calls and clone size are given by that table; D and trimming were obtained from the DNA. The profile shows around 140,000 clones, 70% to 80% of them singletons. The sequence was collected from a man aged 45-65 years with acute or convalescent COVID-19. The material sequenced was peripheral blood. The chain combines TRBV5-1 with TRBJ2-1; TRBD1 matches 7 bases. In nucleotides, the CDR3 is TGCGCCAGCAGCTCGACAGGGTCCCAATACAATGAGCAGTTCTTC. Translation: CASSSTGSQYNEQFF.